A single T cell receptor (beta chain) is shown here with its context. The record originates from a study of blood T cell repertoires in COVID-19. Study summary: Nucleic acid was either cDNA or gDNA, and it came from T cells, B-cell-depleted T cells, or PBMCs.

Germline-derived CDR1 and CDR2 are WNHNN and SYGVQD (reference sequence). J gave up 7 bases and V 6 bases, and 8 bases lay outside the gene matches. There are 14 residues in the CDR3. The repertoire was sequenced with immunoSEQ multiplex PCR; TCRdb's copy has only in-frame clones and lacks some. The sample lists some 89,000 clones; approximately 89% were seen once. This sequence originates from a man aged 50-59 years with acute or convalescent COVID-19. Source material: peripheral blood. The chain joins TRBV10-1 to TRBJ1-1, with 10 bases lining up with TRBD1. In DNA, the CDR3 is TGCGCCAGCAGGGGAGACAGGGGGCTTGGTGAAGCTTTCTTT. This codes for CASRGDRGLGEAFF.